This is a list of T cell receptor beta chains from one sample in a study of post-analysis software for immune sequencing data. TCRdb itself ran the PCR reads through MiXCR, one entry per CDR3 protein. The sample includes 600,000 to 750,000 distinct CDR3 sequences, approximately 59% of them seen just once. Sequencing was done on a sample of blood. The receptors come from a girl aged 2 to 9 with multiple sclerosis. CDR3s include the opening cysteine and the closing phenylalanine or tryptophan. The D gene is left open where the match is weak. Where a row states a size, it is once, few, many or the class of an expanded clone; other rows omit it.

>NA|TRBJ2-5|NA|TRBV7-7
CASSDLTGIQETQYF
TGTGCCAGCAGCGACCTTACAGGGATTCAAGAGACCCAGTACTTC
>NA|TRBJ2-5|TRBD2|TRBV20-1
CSARDAGEAETQYF
TGCAGTGCTAGAGATGCGGGAGAGGCGGAGACCCAGTACTTC
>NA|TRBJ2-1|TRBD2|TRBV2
CASTMTSASGEDEQFF
TGTGCCAGCACTATGACATCGGCTAGCGGGGAGGATGAGCAGTTCTTC
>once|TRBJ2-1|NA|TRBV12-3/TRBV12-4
CASSLARQPGNKQFF
TGTGCCAGCAGTTTAGCTAGACAGCCGGGGAATAAGCAGTTCTTC
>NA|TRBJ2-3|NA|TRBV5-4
CASSSDSSTDTQYF
TGTGCCAGCAGCTCGGACAGCTCCACAGATACGCAGTATTTT
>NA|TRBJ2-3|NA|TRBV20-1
CSARDTRGSDTQYF
TGCAGTGCTAGAGATACGCGGGGCTCAGATACGCAGTATTTT
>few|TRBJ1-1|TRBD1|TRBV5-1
CASSPGTGGNTEAFF
TGCGCCAGCAGCCCCGGGACAGGGGGGAACACTGAAGCTTTCTTT
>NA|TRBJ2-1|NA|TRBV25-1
CASSEYRGQSSYNEQFF
TGTGCCAGCAGTGAATATCGAGGACAGAGCTCCTACAATGAGCAGTTCTTC
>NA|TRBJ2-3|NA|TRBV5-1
CASWGATDTQYF
TGCGCCAGCTGGGGAGCCACAGATACGCAGTATTTT
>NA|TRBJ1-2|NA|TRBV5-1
CASSPLDSFYGYTF
TGCGCCAGCAGTCCCCTTGACAGCTTCTATGGCTACACCTTC
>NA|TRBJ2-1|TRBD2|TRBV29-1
CSVEDPTSGSTMSEQFF
TGCAGCGTTGAAGATCCGACTAGCGGGAGTACAATGAGCGAGCAGTTCTTC
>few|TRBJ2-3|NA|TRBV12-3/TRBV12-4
CASSSLGPAPDTQYF
TGTGCCAGCAGTTCCCTGGGACCTGCCCCAGATACGCAGTATTTT
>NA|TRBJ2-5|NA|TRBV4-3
CASSQFTRGPSRSYNEQYF
TGCGCCAGCAGCCAATTCACCCGGGGTCCCAGTCGCTCCTACAATGAGCAGTACTTC
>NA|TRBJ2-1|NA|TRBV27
CASGYLSHNEQFF
TGTGCCAGCGGCTACCTGTCACACAATGAGCAGTTCTTC
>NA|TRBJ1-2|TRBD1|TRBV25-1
CASSAGAGGGYTF
TGTGCCAGCAGTGCGGGGGCAGGGGGCGGCTACACCTTC
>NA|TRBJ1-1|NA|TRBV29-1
CSAVGRGLIEAFF
TGCAGCGCTGTAGGACGGGGCTTAATTGAAGCTTTCTTT
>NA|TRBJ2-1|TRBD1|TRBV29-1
CSVEGWDRGFNEQFF
TGCAGCGTTGAGGGGTGGGACAGGGGGTTCAATGAGCAGTTCTTC
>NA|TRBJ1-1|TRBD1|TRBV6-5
CASRRTGKGEAFF
TGTGCCAGCAGGCGGACAGGGAAGGGTGAAGCTTTCTTT
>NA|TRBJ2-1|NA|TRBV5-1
CASRSEGVPAYNEQFF
TGCGCCAGCAGGTCCGAGGGGGTCCCGGCCTACAATGAGCAGTTCTTC
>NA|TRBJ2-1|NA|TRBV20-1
CSAPPWLASTNEQFF
TGCAGTGCTCCCCCCTGGCTAGCGAGCACCAATGAGCAGTTCTTC
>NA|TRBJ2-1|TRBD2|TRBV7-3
CASSPGTSGRIFSYNEQFF
TGTGCCAGCAGCCCGGGGACTAGCGGGAGGATATTCTCCTACAATGAGCAGTTCTTC
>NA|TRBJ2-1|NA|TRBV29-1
CSVSRGAPSDEQFF
TGCAGCGTTAGTCGGGGGGCCCCCAGTGATGAGCAGTTCTTC
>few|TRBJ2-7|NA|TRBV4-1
CASSPGPSGTEQYF
TGCGCCAGCAGCCCGGGTCCATCAGGGACCGAGCAGTACTTC
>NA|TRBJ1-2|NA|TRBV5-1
CASSSHGYTF
TGCGCCAGCAGCTCGCATGGCTACACCTTC
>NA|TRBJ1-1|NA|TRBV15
CATSTRGNTEAFF
TGTGCCACCAGCACCAGGGGGAACACTGAAGCTTTCTTT
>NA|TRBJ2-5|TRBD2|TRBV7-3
CASSGGSKTQYF
TGTGCCAGCAGCGGCGGGAGTAAGACCCAGTACTTC
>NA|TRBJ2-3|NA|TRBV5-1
CASSVQHTDTQYF
TGCGCCAGCAGCGTACAACACACAGATACGCAGTATTTT
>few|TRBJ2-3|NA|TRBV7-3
CASSTTGGLTTGGSTDTQYF
TGTGCCAGCAGCACAACAGGGGGCCTCACGACGGGAGGGTCCACAGATACGCAGTATTTT
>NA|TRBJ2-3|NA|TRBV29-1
CSVAYSGGSTDTQYF
TGCAGCGTTGCCTACAGTGGGGGAAGCACAGATACGCAGTATTTT
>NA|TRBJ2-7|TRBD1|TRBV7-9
CASSERDRGNPTPYYEQYF
TGTGCCAGCAGCGAAAGGGACAGGGGCAACCCCACTCCGTACTACGAGCAGTACTTC
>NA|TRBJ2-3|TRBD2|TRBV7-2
CASSLSGVGTQYF
TGTGCCAGCAGCTTAAGCGGGGTAGGGACGCAGTATTTT
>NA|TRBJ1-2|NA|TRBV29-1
CSVEDPSGYNTF
TGCAGCGTTGAAGACCCTTCAGGGTATAACACCTTC
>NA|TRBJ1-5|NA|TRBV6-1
CASSEIPNQPQHF
TGTGCCAGCAGTGAGATTCCGAATCAGCCCCAGCATTTT
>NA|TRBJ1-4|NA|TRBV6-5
CASSWGGGEDATNEKLFF
TGTGCCAGCAGTTGGGGAGGGGGGGAAGATGCAACTAATGAAAAACTGTTTTTT
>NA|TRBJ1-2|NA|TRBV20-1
CSARVGREGYGYTF
TGCAGTGCTAGAGTGGGCAGGGAGGGCTATGGCTACACCTTC
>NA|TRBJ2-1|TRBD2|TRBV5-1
CASSDGGGAYNEQFF
TGCGCCAGCAGCGATGGCGGGGGGGCCTACAATGAGCAGTTCTTC
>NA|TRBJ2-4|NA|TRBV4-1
CASSPPAGQGWDIQYF
TGCGCCAGCAGCCCCCCGGCGGGGCAGGGTTGGGACATTCAGTACTTC
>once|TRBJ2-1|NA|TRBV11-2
CASSWGDGIYNERFF
NA
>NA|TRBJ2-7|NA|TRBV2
CASSATSWAYEQYF
TGTGCCAGCAGTGCTACTAGCTGGGCCTACGAGCAGTACTTC
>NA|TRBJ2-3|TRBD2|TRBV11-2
CASSPLCSGGTDTQYF
TGTGCCAGCAGCCCCCTCTGCAGCGGGGGTACAGATACGCAGTATTTT
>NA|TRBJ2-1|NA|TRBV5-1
CASSLSFDSGSYNEQFF
TGCGCCAGCAGCTTGTCTTTTGACAGTGGCTCCTACAATGAGCAGTTCTTC
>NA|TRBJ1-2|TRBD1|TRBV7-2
CASSLPGQIYGYTF
TGTGCCAGCAGCTTACCGGGACAGATCTATGGCTACACCTTC